Sequencing of this TCR beta chain was carried out in a study of CD8 T cells in ankylosing spondylitis. General study results and limits: Ankylosing spondylitis blood appeared to be characterized by a TCR beta motif of eight or nine highly homologous variants.

This clonotype has ten or more counts. Antigen unknown. Germline V lookup: CDR1 SGHVS, CDR2 FQNEAQ. The CDR3 length is 15 residues. Trimming shortened V by 1 base and J by 0 bases, and 10 bases separated the two germline ends. MiXCR was run by TCRdb on the 5' RACE reads, yielding one entry per CDR3 protein. The repertoire includes tens of thousands of distinct CDR3 sequences, roughly 10% of them detected once, and about 31% sits in the top ten. This chain joins TRBV7-8 and TRBJ2-7; D is possibly TRBD2 (6 bases). The source is a male donor with ankylosing spondylitis. The sample comprised blood, either unsorted or a sorted T cell fraction (not recorded which). The CDR3 sequence is CASSLEDYHSYEQYF. DNA for the CDR3: TGTGCCAGCAGCTTAGAGGACTACCACTCCTACGAGCAGTACTTC.